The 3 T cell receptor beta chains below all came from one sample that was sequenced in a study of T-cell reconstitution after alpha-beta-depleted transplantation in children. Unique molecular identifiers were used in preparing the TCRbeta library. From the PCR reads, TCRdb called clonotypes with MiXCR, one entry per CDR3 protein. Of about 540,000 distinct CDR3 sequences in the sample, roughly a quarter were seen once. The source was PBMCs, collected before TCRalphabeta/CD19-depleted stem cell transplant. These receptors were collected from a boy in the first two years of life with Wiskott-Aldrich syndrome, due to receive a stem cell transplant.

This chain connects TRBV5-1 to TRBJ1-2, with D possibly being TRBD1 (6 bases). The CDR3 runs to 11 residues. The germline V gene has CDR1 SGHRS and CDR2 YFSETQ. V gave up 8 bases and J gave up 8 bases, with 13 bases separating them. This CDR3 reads CASWDTSGYTF. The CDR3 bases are TGCGCCAGTTGGGACACTTCCGGCTACACCTTC. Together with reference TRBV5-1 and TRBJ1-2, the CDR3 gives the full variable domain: KAGVTQTPRYLIKTRGQQVTLSCSPISGHRSVSWYQQTPGQGLQFLFEYFSETQRNKGNFPGRFSGRQFSNSRSEMNVSTLELGDSALYLCASWDTSGYTFGSGTRLTVV.

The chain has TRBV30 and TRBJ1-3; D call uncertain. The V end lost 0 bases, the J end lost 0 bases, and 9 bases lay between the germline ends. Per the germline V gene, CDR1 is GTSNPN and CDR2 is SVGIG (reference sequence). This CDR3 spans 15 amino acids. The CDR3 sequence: CAWSVGSFSGNTIYF. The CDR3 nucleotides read TGTGCCTGGAGTGTCGGCTCATTCTCTGGAAACACCATATATTTT.

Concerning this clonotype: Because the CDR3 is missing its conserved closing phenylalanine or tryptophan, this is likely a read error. This chain's CDR3 is CASGGLAGGTYNEQFL. The DNA for the CDR3 is TGCGCCAGCGGGGGATTGGCGGGAGGAACCTACAATGAGCAGTTCTTG. V gene TRBV5-1 combines with J gene TRBJ2-1; TRBD2 matches 8 bases. The germline gives CDR1 SGHRS, CDR2 YFSETQ. The CDR3 consists of 16 residues. Unmatched junction bases numbered 11, after V lost 7 bases and J lost 2 bases.